This TCR beta chain was found in a study of blood T cell repertoires in COVID-19. The overall study: Material from acute and convalescent COVID-19 was sourced from the United States, Italy and Spain. PBMCs, B-cell-depleted T cells, or T cells provided the cDNA or gDNA that made up the material.

The V and J ends lost 4 bases and 4 bases respectively, with 12 bases between them. Germline CDR1 SGDLS, CDR2 YYNGEE. The CDR3 length is 13 residues. Clones were read by immunoSEQ multiplex PCR, and TCRdb kept only the in-frame ones, dropping some. The sample has 87,000 or so clones, approximately 86% seen once; the top ten hold approximately 22%. The chain combines TRBV9 with TRBJ2-7; weak D call: TRBD2 (5 bases). The source is a woman aged 80 or older in a cohort sampled during active or convalescent COVID-19. The specimen was peripheral blood. CDR3 DNA: TGTGCCAGCAGCTCACTAGTAGGTTACGAGCAGTACTTC. Its protein is CASSSLVGYEQYF. Drawing the rest from reference TRBV9 and TRBJ2-7, the complete variable domain is DSGVTQTPKHLITATGQRVTLRCSPRSGDLSVYWYQQSLDQGLQFLIQYYNGEERAKGNILERFSAQQFPDLHSELNLSSLELGDSALYFCASSSLVGYEQYFGPGTRLTVT.